The 16 T cell receptor beta chains below all came from one sample that was sequenced in a study of beta chain features in type 1 diabetes. No antigens are known for them. Study results and limitations: TCRB CDR3s were moderately but significantly shorter in Type 1 diabetes patients in all four CD4+ subsets.

Sequencing targeted expressed TCRB transcripts, as all isolated RNA had been reverse transcribed. Sequencing used immunoSEQ multiplex PCR; TCRdb keeps in-frame clones, though not all of them. The sample yields about 30,000 clones, 45% to 65% seen once. The material sequenced was Tregs from blood. These TCRs come from a woman aged 18-35 years with type 1 diabetes.

The J gene is TRBJ2-5, the V gene TRBV11-2; the D is unclear. Germline V gene data show CDR1 as SGHAT and CDR2 as FQNNGV. The V and J ends lost 1 base and 5 bases respectively, with 14 bases between them. The CDR3 consists of 15 residues. CDR3: CASSLAPLGGETQYF. CDR3 nucleotide sequence: TGTGCCAGCAGCTTAGCCCCCCTAGGTGGGGAGACCCAGTACTTC.

The gene calls are TRBV30 and TRBJ1-2; D gene unclear. The CDR3 totals 14 residues. Trimming left V 1 base short and J 4 bases short, with 13 bases between. Germline lookup yields CDR1 GTSNPN and CDR2 SVGIG (reference sequence). The DNA for the CDR3 is TGTGCCTGGAGTGGCGGGGAGGGTAGCTATGGCTACACCTTC. Protein product: CAWSGGEGSYGYTF. The full variable domain, its missing parts supplied by reference TRBV30 and TRBJ1-2, is SQTIHQWPATLVQPVGSPLSLECTVEGTSNPNLYWYRQAAGRGLQLLFYSVGIGQISSEVPQNLSASRPQDRQFILSSKKLLLSDSGFYLCAWSGGEGSYGYTFGSGTRLTVV.

This chain connects TRBV27 to TRBJ2-3, with 7 bases fitting TRBD2. With 6 bases clipped from V and 0 bases from J, the junction kept 12 bases outside the gene matches. CDR3 length equals 17 residues. CDR1 and CDR2 from the germline V gene are MNHEY and SMNVEV (reference sequence). The CDR3 nucleotides read TGTGCCAGCAGCGCCTCTAGCGGTATAACTAGCACAGATACGCAGTATTTT. Its protein product is CASSASSGITSTDTQYF.

This clone was observed a handful of times. The J gene is TRBJ1-3, the V gene TRBV19; TRBD1 matches 8 bases. V gave up 5 bases and J gave up 2 bases; unmatched junction bases: 11. Germline lookup yields CDR1 LNHDA and CDR2 SQIVND (reference sequence). There are 17 residues in the CDR3. For the CDR3, the DNA is TGTGCCAGTAGTCTGAACGGACAGGGAAGAACTGGAAACACCATATATTTT. This translates into CASSLNGQGRTGNTIYF.

The CDR3 nucleotides read TGTGCCAGCAGCCCAGCGGTATCCGAAGAGACCCAGTACTTC. As protein: CASSPAVSEETQYF. The V gene is TRBV9, the J gene TRBJ2-5; a weak D match, TRBD2 (5 bases). This CDR3 region has 14 residues. Looked up from germline, CDR1 is SGDLS and CDR2 is YYNGEE. The V end lost 4 bases, the J end lost 3 bases, and 13 bases lay between the germline ends. Together with reference TRBV9 and TRBJ2-5, the CDR3 gives the full variable domain: DSGVTQTPKHLITATGQRVTLRCSPRSGDLSVYWYQQSLDQGLQFLIQYYNGEERAKGNILERFSAQQFPDLHSELNLSSLELGDSALYFCASSPAVSEETQYFGPGTRLLVL.

The rearrangement uses TRBV30 and TRBJ2-3; 7 positions match TRBD1. J was trimmed by 1 base and V by 4 bases; bases with no gene match: 8. The CDR3 loop spans 15 amino acids. CDR1 and CDR2 (germline): GTSNPN, SVGIG (reference sequence). This CDR3 is CAWNSLGQGTDTQYF. The CDR3 coding sequence is TGTGCCTGGAACTCGCTCGGACAGGGCACAGATACGCAGTATTTT.

This chain connects TRBV11-2 to TRBJ2-5; 7 bases match TRBD1. The CDR3 totals 15 residues. V lost 4 bases and J lost 1; bases outside the gene matches: 6. Germline-derived CDR1 and CDR2 are SGHAT and FQNNGV. The CDR3 here is CASSWDSAFQETQYF. CDR3 coding DNA: TGTGCCAGCAGCTGGGACAGCGCCTTCCAAGAGACCCAGTACTTC. Full variable domain (outside the CDR3, taken from reference TRBV11-2 and TRBJ2-5): EAGVAQSPRYKIIEKRQSVAFWCNPISGHATLYWYQQILGQGPKLLIQFQNNGVVDDSQLPKDRFSAERLKGVDSTLKIQPAKLEDSAVYLCASSWDSAFQETQYFGPGTRLLVL.

This clone appeared a few times. The chain carries TRBV11-3 and TRBJ2-3; 9 bases match TRBD2. The ends lost 1 base at V and 2 bases at J; junction bases unmatched: 7. Germline V gene sequence: CDR1 SGHNT, CDR2 YENEEA. This CDR3 region has 17 residues. The CDR3 sequence is CASSLGFAGGATDTQYF. The CDR3 DNA sequence: TGTGCCAGCAGCTTAGGGTTTGCGGGAGGGGCCACAGATACGCAGTATTTT.

The gene calls are TRBV6-6 and TRBJ2-5; TRBD1 is a possible D gene (6 bases). Germline V lookup: CDR1 MNHNY, CDR2 SVGAGI (reference sequence). Trimming took 3 bases from V and 2 from J, leaving 10 bases between them. The CDR3 is 14 residues long. CDR3 region: CASSYVTGQETQYF. DNA of the CDR3: TGTGCCAGCAGTTATGTCACAGGGCAAGAGACCCAGTACTTC.

The rearrangement links TRBV19 to TRBJ1-1, with a weak D call TRBD1 (6 bases). This CDR3 spans 14 amino acids. The ends were cut back, 2 bases at V and 11 bases at J, with 18 bases in the middle. Germline CDR1 LNHDA, CDR2 SQIVND (reference sequence). Written as DNA, the CDR3 is TGTGCCAGTAGTATATTTGGACAGTGGGGTTGGGCTTTCTTT. It codes for CASSIFGQWGWAFF.

This clone was detected a few times. The chain recombines TRBV5-6 with TRBJ2-1; D ambiguous. Germline V gene lookup returns CDR1 SGHDT and CDR2 YYEEEE. V gave up 0 bases and J gave up 4 bases, with 5 bases separating them. This CDR3 has 13 residues. The CDR3, as DNA: TGTGCCAGCAGCTTGGTAGTTTACAATGAGCAGTTCTTC. Translated: CASSLVVYNEQFF.

The rearrangement joins TRBV5-1 to TRBJ2-3, with D possibly TRBD1 on 5 matching bases. V lost 3 bases and J lost 4, with 15 bases in between. The CDR3 is made up of 15 amino acids. The germline V gene encodes CDR1 SGHRS and CDR2 YFSETQ. CDR3 sequence: CASSSGLGSADTQYF. The CDR3 DNA sequence: TGCGCCAGCAGCTCAGGGTTGGGGTCAGCAGATACGCAGTATTTT. Full variable domain (outside the CDR3, taken from reference TRBV5-1 and TRBJ2-3): KAGVTQTPRYLIKTRGQQVTLSCSPISGHRSVSWYQQTPGQGLQFLFEYFSETQRNKGNFPGRFSGRQFSNSRSEMNVSTLELGDSALYLCASSSGLGSADTQYFGPGTRLTVL.

The chain joins TRBV7-2 to TRBJ2-5, with 7 bases that match TRBD2. Germline CDR1 is SGHTA and CDR2 is FQGNSA. V lost 1 base and J lost 1; bases outside the gene matches: 12. This CDR3 comprises 18 residues. In nucleotides, the CDR3 is TGTGCCAGCAGCTTAGGGAGAAAGGGACTATTATCCCAAGAGACCCAGTACTTC. It is translated as CASSLGRKGLLSQETQYF.

The chain links TRBV5-1 to TRBJ1-1, with D maybe TRBD1 (6 bases). V lost 0 bases to trimming and J lost 4 bases, with 10 bases between them. CDR3 size: 14 residues. Looked up from germline, CDR1 is SGHRS and CDR2 is YFSETQ. CDR3 residues: CASSLVQGSTEAFF. The CDR3, as DNA: TGCGCCAGCAGCTTGGTACAGGGTTCCACTGAAGCTTTCTTT. Based on the CDR3 plus reference TRBV5-1 and TRBJ1-1, the full variable domain is KAGVTQTPRYLIKTRGQQVTLSCSPISGHRSVSWYQQTPGQGLQFLFEYFSETQRNKGNFPGRFSGRQFSNSRSEMNVSTLELGDSALYLCASSLVQGSTEAFFGQGTRLTVV.

This clone has more than one count but fewer than ten. The J gene is TRBJ1-2, the V gene TRBV7-2; 9 bases map to TRBD1. This CDR3 has 16 residues. V shed 3 bases and J 1 base; nucleotides not matched to a gene: 6. Germline V gene sequence: CDR1 SGHTA, CDR2 FQGNSA. The CDR3 spells CASSLVLGQGNYGYTF. CDR3 coding DNA: TGTGCCAGCAGCTTGGTCCTGGGACAGGGTAACTATGGCTACACCTTC.

This sequence joins TRBV28 and TRBJ2-5; D call uncertain. The J call may not be correct, given that the DNA end is closer to TRBJ2-7. The CDR3 runs to 13 residues. Per germline, CDR1 MDHEN and CDR2 SYDVKM. The CDR3 protein is CASSPNSLYEQYF. CDR3 DNA: TGTGCCAGCAGCCCGAACTCGCTATACGAGCAGTACTTC.